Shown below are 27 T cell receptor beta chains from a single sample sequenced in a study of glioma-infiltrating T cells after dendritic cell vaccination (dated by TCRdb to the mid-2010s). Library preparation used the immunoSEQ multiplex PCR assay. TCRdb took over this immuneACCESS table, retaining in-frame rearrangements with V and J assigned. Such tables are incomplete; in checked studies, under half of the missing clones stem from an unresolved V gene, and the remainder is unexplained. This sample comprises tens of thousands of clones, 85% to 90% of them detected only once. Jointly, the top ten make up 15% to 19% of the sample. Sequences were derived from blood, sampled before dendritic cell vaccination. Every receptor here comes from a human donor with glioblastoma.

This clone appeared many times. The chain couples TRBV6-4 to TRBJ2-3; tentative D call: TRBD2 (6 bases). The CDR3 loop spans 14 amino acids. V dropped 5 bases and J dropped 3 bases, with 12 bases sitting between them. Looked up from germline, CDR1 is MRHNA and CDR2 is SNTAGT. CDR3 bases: TGTGCCAGCAGTCTTAGCGGTATTACAGATACGCAGTATTTT. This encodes CASSLSGITDTQYF.

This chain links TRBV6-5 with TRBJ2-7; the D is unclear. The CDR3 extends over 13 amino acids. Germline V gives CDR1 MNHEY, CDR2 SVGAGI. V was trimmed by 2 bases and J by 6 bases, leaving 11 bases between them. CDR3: CASSYGQYFEQYF. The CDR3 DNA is TGTGCCAGCAGTTACGGGCAGTATTTCGAGCAGTACTTC.

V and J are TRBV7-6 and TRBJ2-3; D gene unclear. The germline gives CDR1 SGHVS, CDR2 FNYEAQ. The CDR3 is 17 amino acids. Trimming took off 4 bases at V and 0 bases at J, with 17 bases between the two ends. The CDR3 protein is CASSSRFGADSTDTQYF. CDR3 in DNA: TGTGCCAGCAGCTCACGATTCGGAGCAGACAGCACAGATACGCAGTATTTT.

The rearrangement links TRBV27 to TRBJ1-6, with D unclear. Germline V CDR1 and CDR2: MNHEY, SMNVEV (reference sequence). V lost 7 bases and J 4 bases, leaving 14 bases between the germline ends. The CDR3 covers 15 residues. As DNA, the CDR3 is TGTGCCAGCACCGCCCATGCGGTGTATAATTCACCCCTCCACTTT. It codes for CASTAHAVYNSPLHF.

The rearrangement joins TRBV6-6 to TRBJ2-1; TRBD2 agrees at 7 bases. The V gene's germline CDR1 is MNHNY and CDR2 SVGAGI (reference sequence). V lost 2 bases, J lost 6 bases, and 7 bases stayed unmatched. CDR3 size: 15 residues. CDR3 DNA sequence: TGTGCCAGCAGTTACCGGCGGGAGCTCGGCAATGAGCAGTTCTTC. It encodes CASSYRRELGNEQFF.

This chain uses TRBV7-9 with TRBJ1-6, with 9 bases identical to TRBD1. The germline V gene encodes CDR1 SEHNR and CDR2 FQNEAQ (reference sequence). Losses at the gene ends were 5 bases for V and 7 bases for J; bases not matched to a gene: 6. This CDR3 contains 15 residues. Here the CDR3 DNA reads TGTGCCAGCAGCAACCGGGACAGGGACAATTCACCCCTCCACTTT. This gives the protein CASSNRDRDNSPLHF.

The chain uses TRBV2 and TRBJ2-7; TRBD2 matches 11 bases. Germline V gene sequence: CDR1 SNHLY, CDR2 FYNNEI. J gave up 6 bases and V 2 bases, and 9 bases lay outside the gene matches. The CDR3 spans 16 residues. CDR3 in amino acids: CASSEIGTSGRSEQYF. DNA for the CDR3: TGTGCCAGCAGTGAAATCGGGACTAGCGGAAGGAGCGAGCAGTACTTC.

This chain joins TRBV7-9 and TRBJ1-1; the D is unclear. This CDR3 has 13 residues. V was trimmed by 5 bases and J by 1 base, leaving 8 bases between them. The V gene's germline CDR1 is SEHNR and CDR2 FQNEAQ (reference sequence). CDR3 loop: CASSPTSNTEAFF. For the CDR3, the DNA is TGTGCCAGCAGCCCCACATCGAACACTGAAGCTTTCTTT.

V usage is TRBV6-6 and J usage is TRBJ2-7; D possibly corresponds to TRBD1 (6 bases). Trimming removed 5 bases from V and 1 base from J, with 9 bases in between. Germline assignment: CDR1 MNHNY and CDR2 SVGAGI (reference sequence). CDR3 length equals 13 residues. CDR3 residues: CASSGDTSYEQYF. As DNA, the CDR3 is TGTGCCAGCAGTGGGGACACTTCCTACGAGCAGTACTTC.

The chain's CDR3 is CASSLAGRGNGNTIYF. The CDR3 region has the DNA TGCGCCAGCAGCTTGGCCGGGAGGGGGAACGGAAACACCATATATTTT. This chain links TRBV5-1 with TRBJ1-3; tentatively, D is TRBD1 (6 bases). CDR1 and CDR2 from the germline V gene are SGHRS and YFSETQ. Trimming stripped 0 bases from V and 4 bases from J, with 14 bases between. The CDR3 is 16 amino acids.

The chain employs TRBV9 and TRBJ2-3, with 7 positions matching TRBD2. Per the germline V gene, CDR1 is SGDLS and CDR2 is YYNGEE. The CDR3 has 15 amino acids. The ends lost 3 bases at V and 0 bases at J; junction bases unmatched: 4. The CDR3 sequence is CASSGGTISTDTQYF. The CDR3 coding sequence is TGTGCCAGCAGCGGGGGGACTATTAGCACAGATACGCAGTATTTT.

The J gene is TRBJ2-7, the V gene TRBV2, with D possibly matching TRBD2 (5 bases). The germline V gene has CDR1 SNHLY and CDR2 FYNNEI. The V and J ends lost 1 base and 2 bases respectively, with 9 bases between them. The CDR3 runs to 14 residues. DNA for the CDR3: TGTGCCAGCAGTGAAGGGGCCGGGACCTACGAGCAGTACTTC. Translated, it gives CASSEGAGTYEQYF.

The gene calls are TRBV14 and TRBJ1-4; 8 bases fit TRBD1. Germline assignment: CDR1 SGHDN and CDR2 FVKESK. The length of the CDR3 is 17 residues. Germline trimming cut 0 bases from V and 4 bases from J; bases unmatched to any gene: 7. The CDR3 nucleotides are TGTGCCAGCAGCCAAGAACGCAGGGGGCGTTTTAATGAAAAACTGTTTTTT. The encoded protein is CASSQERRGRFNEKLFF. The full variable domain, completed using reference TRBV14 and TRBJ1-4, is EAGVTQFPSHSVIEKGQTVTLRCDPISGHDNLYWYRRVMGKEIKFLLHFVKESKQDESGMPNNRFLAERTGGTYSTLKVQPAELEDSGVYFCASSQERRGRFNEKLFFGSGTQLSVL.

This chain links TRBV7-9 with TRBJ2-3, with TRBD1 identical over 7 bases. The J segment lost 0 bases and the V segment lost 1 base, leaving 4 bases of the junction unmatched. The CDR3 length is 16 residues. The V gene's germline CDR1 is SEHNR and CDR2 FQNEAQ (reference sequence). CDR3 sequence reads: CASSLEGAPSTDTQYF. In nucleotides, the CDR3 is TGTGCCAGCAGCTTAGAGGGGGCCCCTAGCACAGATACGCAGTATTTT.

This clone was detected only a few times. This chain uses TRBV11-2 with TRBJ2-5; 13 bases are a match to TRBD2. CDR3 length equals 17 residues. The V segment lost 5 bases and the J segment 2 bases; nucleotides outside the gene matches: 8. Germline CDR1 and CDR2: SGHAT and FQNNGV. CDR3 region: CASSGTSGARLQETQYF. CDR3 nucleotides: TGTGCCAGCAGCGGGACTAGCGGGGCCCGACTGCAAGAGACCCAGTACTTC.

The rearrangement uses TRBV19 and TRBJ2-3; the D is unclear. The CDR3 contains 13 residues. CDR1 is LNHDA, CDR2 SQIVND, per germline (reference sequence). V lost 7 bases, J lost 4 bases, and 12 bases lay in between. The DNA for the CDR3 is TGTGCCAGTAAACGCTCGGCGGCAGATACGCAGTATTTT. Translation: CASKRSAADTQYF.

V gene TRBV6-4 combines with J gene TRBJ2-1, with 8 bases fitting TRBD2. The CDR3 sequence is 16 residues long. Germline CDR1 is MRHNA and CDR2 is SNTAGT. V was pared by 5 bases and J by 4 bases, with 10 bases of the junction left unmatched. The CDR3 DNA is TGTGCCAGCAGTTTGTTAGCGGGGTCGGTTTACAATGAGCAGTTCTTC. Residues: CASSLLAGSVYNEQFF.

CDR3 in DNA: TGCGCCAGCAGCCAAGCAGGGTCTGACACCATATATTTT. Its translation: CASSQAGSDTIYF. The chain employs TRBV4-3 and TRBJ1-3; possibly TRBD1 for D (5 bases). Trimming took off 1 base at V and 8 bases at J, with 9 bases between the two ends. The CDR3 length is 13 residues. Germline V gene sequence: CDR1 LGHNA, CDR2 YSLEER.

In DNA, the CDR3 is TGTGCCAGCAGCTTTGGCGGATCTAGCACAGATACGCAGTATTTT. Translating gives CASSFGGSSTDTQYF. This chain joins TRBV5-4 and TRBJ2-3; D uncertain. The V end was cut by 2 bases, the J end by 0 bases, with 10 bases between. The CDR3 is 15 residues long. The germline V gene encodes CDR1 SGHNT and CDR2 YYREEE (reference sequence).

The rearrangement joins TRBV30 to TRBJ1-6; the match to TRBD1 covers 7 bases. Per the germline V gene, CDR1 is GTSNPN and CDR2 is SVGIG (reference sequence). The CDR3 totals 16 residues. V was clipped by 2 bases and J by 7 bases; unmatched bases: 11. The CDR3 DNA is TGTGCCTGGAGTCCCTCAGACAGGGTACGAAATTCACCCCTCCACTTT. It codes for CAWSPSDRVRNSPLHF.

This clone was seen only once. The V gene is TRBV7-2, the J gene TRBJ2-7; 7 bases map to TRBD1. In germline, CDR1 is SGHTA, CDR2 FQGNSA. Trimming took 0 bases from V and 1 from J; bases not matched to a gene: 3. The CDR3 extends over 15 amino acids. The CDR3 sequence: CASSLAATGSYEQYF. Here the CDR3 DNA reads TGTGCCAGCAGCTTAGCGGCGACAGGGTCCTACGAGCAGTACTTC. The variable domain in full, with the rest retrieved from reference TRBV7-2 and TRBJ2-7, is GAGVSQSPSNKVTEKGKDVELRCDPISGHTALYWYRQSLGQGLEFLIYFQGNSAPDKSGLPSDRFSAERTGGSVSTLTIQRTQQEDSAVYLCASSLAATGSYEQYFGPGTRLTVT.

The CDR3 nucleotides read TGTGCCAGCAGCGTAGGAGGAACAGGGTTTGGGAATTCACCCCTCCACTTT. Translation: CASSVGGTGFGNSPLHF. This rearrangement joins TRBV9 to TRBJ1-6; a possible D gene is TRBD1 (6 bases). This CDR3 is built from 17 residues. With 0 bases removed from V and 7 bases from J, the gap between germline ends came to 17 bases. Looked up from germline, CDR1 is SGDLS and CDR2 is YYNGEE. The whole variable domain, filled in from reference TRBV9 and TRBJ1-6, reads DSGVTQTPKHLITATGQRVTLRCSPRSGDLSVYWYQQSLDQGLQFLIQYYNGEERAKGNILERFSAQQFPDLHSELNLSSLELGDSALYFCASSVGGTGFGNSPLHFGNGTRLTVT.

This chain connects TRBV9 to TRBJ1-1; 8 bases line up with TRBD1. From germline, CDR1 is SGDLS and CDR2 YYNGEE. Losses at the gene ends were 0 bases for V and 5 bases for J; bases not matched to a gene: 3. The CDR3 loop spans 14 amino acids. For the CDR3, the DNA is TGTGCCAGCAGCGTAGAGACAGGGGCTACTGAAGCTTTCTTT. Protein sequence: CASSVETGATEAFF. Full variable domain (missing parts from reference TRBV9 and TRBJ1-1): DSGVTQTPKHLITATGQRVTLRCSPRSGDLSVYWYQQSLDQGLQFLIQYYNGEERAKGNILERFSAQQFPDLHSELNLSSLELGDSALYFCASSVETGATEAFFGQGTRLTVV.

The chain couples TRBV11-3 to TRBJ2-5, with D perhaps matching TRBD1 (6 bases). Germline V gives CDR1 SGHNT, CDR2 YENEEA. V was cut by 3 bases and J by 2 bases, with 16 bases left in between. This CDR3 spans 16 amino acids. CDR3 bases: TGTGCCAGCAGCTTCGGGGTAGGGGGATTTCAAGAGACCCAGTACTTC. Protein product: CASSFGVGGFQETQYF.

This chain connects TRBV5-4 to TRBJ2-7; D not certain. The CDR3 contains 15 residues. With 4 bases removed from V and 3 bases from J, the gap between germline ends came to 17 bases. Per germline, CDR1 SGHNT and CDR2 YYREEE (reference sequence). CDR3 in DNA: TGTGCCAGCAGCGCCCACGACAAGAGCAGCTACGAGCAGTACTTC. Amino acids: CASSAHDKSSYEQYF.

Written as DNA, the CDR3 is TGCGCCAGCAGCAGCGGGGGGAGCTCCTATAATTCACCCCTCCACTTT. Translating gives CASSSGGSSYNSPLHF. This chain uses TRBV5-1 with TRBJ1-6, with D maybe TRBD1 (5 bases). Germline V gives CDR1 SGHRS, CDR2 YFSETQ. V was shortened by 4 bases and J by 0 bases, with 11 bases between the two germline ends. The CDR3 extends over 16 amino acids.

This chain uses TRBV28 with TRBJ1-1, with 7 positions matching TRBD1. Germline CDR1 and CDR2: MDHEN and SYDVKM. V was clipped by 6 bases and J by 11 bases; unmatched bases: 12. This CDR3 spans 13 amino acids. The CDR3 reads CASSTPATGMAFF. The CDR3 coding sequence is TGTGCCAGCAGCACTCCCGCGACAGGGATGGCTTTCTTT.